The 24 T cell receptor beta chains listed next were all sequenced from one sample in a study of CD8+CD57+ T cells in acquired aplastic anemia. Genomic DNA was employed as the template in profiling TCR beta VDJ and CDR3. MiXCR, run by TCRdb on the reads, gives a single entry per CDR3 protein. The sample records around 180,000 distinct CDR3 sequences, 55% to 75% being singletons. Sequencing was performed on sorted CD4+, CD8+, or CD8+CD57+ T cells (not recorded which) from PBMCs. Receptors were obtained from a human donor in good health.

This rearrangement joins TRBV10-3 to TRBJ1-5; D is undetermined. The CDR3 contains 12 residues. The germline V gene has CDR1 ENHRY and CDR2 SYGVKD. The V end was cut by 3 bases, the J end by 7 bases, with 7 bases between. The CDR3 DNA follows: TGTGCCATCAGTGATCGGTTGCAGCCCCAGCATTTT. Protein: CAISDRLQPQHF.

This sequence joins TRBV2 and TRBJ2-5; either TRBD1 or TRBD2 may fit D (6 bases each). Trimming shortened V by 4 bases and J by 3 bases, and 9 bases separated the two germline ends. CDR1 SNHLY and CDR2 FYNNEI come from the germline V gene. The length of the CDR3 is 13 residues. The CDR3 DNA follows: TGTGCCAGCAGTGCGGGGGCAAAAGAGACCCAGTACTTC. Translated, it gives CASSAGAKETQYF.

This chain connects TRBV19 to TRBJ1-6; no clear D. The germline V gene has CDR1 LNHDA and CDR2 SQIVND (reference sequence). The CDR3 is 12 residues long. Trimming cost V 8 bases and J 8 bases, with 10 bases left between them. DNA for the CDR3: TGTGCCAGTCGCGCGTGGGATTCACCCCTCCACTTT. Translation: CASRAWDSPLHF.

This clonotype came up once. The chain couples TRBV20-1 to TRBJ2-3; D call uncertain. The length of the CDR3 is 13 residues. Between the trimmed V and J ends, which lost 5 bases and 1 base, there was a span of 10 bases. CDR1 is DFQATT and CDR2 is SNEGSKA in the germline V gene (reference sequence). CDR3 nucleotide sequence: TGCAGTGCTCCGATATGGGGCACAGATACGCAGTATTTT. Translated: CSAPIWGTDTQYF.

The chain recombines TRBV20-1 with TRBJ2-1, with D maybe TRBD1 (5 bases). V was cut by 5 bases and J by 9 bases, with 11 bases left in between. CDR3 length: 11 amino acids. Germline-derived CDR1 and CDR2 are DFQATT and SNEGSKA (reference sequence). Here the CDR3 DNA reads TGCAGTGCTCACAGGTCGGGTGAGCAGTTCTTC. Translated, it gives CSAHRSGEQFF.

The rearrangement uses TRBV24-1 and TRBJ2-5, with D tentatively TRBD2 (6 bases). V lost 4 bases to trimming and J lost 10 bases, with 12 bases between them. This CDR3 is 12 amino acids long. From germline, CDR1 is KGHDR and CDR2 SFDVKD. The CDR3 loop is CATSDPWGDQYF. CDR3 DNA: TGTGCCACCAGTGACCCCTGGGGGGACCAGTACTTC.

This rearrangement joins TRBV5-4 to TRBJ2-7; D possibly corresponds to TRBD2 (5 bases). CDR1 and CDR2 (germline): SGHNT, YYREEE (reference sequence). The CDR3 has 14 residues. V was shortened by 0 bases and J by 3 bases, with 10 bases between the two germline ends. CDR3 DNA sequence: TGTGCCAGCAGCTTGGCCATAGGGAGCTACGAGCAGTACTTC. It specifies CASSLAIGSYEQYF.

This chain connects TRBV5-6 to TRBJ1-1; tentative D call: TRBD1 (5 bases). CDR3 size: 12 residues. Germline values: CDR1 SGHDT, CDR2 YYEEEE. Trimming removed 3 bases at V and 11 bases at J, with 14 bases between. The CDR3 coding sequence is TGTGCCAGCAGCTCTCAGGGTAAAGGGGCTTTCTTT. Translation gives CASSSQGKGAFF.

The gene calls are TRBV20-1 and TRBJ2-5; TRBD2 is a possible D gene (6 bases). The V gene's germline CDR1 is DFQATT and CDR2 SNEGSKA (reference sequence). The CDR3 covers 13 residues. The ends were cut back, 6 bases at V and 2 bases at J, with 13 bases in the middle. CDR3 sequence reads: CSAGDFEQETQYF. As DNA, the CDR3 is TGCAGTGCGGGGGACTTCGAACAAGAGACCCAGTACTTC.

As DNA, the CDR3 is TGCAGTGCTAGAGACGAGGGAGTGGGCAGGGTCTACACCTTC. Its protein product is CSARDEGVGRVYTF. The V gene is TRBV20-1, the J gene TRBJ1-2; D might be TRBD1 (5 bases). This CDR3 spans 14 amino acids. Trimming removed 0 bases at V and 10 bases at J, with 18 bases between. In germline, CDR1 is DFQATT, CDR2 SNEGSKA (reference sequence).

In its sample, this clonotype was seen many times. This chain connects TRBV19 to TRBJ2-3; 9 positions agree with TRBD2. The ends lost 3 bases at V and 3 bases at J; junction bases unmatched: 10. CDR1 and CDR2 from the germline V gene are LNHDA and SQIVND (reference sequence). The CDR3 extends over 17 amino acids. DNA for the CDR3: TGTGCCAGTAGTATGGATTCAGCGGGAGGTGGGACAGATACGCAGTATTTT. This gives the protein CASSMDSAGGGTDTQYF.

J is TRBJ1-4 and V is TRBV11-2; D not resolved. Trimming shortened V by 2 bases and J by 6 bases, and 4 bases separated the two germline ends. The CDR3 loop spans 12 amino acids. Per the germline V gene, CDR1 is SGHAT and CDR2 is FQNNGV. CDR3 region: CASSLNDEKLFF. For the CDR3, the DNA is TGTGCCAGCAGCTTAAACGATGAAAAACTGTTTTTT.

The CDR3 loop is CASRRAGGYEQYF. In DNA, the CDR3 is TGTGCCAGTAGACGGGCGGGGGGCTACGAGCAGTACTTC. This sequence joins TRBV19 and TRBJ2-7, with TRBD2 matching 8 bases. The germline CDR1 and CDR2 sequences are LNHDA and SQIVND (reference sequence). V gave up 6 bases and J gave up 3 bases; unmatched junction bases: 4. The CDR3 has 13 residues.

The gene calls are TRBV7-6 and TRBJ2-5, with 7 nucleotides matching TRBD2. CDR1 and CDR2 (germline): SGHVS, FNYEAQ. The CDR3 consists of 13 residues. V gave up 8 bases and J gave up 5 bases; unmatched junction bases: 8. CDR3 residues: CASATRGRETQYF. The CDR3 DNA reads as TGTGCCAGCGCGACGCGGGGGAGGGAGACCCAGTACTTC.

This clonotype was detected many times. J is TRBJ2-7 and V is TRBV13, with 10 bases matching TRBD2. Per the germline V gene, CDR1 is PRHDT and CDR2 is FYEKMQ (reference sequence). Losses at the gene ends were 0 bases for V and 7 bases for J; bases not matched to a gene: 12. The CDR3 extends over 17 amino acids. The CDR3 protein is CASSLGRGLAGVGEQYF. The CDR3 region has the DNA TGTGCCAGCAGCTTAGGCCGGGGGCTAGCGGGAGTGGGGGAGCAGTACTTC. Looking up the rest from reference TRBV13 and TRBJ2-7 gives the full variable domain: AAGVIQSPRHLIKEKRETATLKCYPIPRHDTVYWYQQGPGQDPQFLISFYEKMQSDKGSIPDRFSAQQFSDYHSELNMSSLELGDSALYFCASSLGRGLAGVGEQYFGPGTRLTVT.

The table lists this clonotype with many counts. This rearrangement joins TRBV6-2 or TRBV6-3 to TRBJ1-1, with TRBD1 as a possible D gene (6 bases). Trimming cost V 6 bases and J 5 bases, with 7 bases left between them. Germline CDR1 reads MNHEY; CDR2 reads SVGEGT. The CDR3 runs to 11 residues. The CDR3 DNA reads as TGTGCCAGCAGAACAGGGACTGAAGCTTTCTTT. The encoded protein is CASRTGTEAFF.

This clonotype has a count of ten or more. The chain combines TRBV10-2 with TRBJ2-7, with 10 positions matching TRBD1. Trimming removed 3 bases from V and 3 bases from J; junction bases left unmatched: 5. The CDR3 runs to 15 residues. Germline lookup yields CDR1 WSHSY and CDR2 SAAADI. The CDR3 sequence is CASSEPGQGIYEQYF. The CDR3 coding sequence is TGCGCCAGCAGTGAACCGGGACAGGGGATCTACGAGCAGTACTTC.

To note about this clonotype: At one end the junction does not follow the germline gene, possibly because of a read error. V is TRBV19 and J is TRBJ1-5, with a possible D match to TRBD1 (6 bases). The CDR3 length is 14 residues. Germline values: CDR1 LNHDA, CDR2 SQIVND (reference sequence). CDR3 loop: CASSPGAGRQAQHF. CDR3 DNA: TGTGCCAGTAGTCCAGGGGCAGGGCGTCAGGCCCAGCATTTT.

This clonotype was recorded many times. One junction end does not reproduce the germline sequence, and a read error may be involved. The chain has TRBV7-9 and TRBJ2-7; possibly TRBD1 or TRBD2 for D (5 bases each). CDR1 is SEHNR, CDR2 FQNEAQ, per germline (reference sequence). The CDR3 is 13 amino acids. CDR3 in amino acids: CASSLGTAYEQYF. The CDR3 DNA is TGCGCCAGCAGCTTAGGGACGGCCTACGAGCAGTACTTC.

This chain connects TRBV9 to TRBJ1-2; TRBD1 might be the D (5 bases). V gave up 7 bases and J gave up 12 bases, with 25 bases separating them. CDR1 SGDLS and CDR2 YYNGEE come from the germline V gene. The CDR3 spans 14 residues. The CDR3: CASGPRVGDEGDTF. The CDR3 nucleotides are TGTGCCAGCGGCCCCAGGGTGGGAGATGAAGGGGACACCTTC.

CDR3 nucleotides: TGTGCCAGCAGTGATGACTACTTCGGGGCCTACGAGCAGTACTTC. This translates into CASSDDYFGAYEQYF. V gene TRBV2 combines with J gene TRBJ2-7, with a possible D match to TRBD2 (5 bases). Trimming cost V 3 bases and J 2 bases, with 14 bases left between them. CDR1 and CDR2 from the germline V gene are SNHLY and FYNNEI. The CDR3 covers 15 residues.

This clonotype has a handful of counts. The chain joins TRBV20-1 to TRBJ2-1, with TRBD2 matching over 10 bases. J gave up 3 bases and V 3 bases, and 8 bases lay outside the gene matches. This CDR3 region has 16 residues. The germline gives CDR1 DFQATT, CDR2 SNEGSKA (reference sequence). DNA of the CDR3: TGCAGTGCTAGCAGGACTAGCGGAACCAACTACAATGAGCAGTTCTTC. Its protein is CSASRTSGTNYNEQFF.

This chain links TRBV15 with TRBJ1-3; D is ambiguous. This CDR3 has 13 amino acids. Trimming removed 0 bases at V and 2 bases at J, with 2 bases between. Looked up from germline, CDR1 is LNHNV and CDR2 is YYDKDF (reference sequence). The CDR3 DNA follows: TGTGCCACCAGCAGAGATACTGGAAACACCATATATTTT. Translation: CATSRDTGNTIYF.

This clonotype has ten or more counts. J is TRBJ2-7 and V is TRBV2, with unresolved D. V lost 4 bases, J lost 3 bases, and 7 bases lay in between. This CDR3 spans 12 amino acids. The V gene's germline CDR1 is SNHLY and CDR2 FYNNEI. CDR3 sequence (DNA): TGTGCCAGCAGTGTCTACAGCTACGAGCAGTACTTC. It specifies CASSVYSYEQYF.